This T cell receptor beta chain was captured by sequencing in a study of low-dose radiotherapy and immunotherapy resistance in tumors. Study in general: Across 26 weeks, 13 Gy in total went to Cohort 2, delivered as 1 Gy per fraction every two weeks. Patients were on oral aspirin 300 mg taken daily for four cycles from cycle 1 day 1.

Priming of first-strand cDNA relied on TRAV- and TRBV-specific primers (covering alpha and beta chains). With a V-primer adapter and a constant-region primer, TCRs were amplified for 20 to 25 PCR cycles. MiXCR was run by TCRdb on the reads, yielding one entry per CDR3 protein. This table has about 60,000 distinct CDR3 sequences, less than 30% appearing once. The V end was cut by 4 bases, the J end by 0 bases, with 13 bases between. Germline-derived CDR1 and CDR2 are SGHDT and YYEEEE. This CDR3 comprises 15 residues. Specified time point: after trial treatment. Regarding treatment: LDRT plus nivolumab, ipilimumab, low-dose cyclophosphamide and aspirin (RACIN trial).

This receptor was identified in a male donor with prostate cancer. Sequenced here: PBMCs, sampled after low-dose radiotherapy plus immunotherapy. The chain joins TRBV5-6 to TRBJ1-2, with D possibly matching TRBD1 (5 bases). The CDR3, as DNA: TGTGCCAGCAGCCTACGCACGACAGCTAACTATGGCTACACCTTC. It is translated as CASSLRTTANYGYTF.